Following are 24 T cell receptor beta chains from one sample sequenced in a study of siplizumab effects on memory and regulatory T cells. TCRdb's copy holds only in-frame clones and misses some; the assay was immunoSEQ multiplex PCR. The repertoire has about 100,000 clones, around 90% of them found once; the top ten carry more than 10%. Specimen: non-Treg CD4+ T cells sorted from blood. These TCRs come from a human donor in good health.

In this sample, this clone turned up once. The rearrangement links TRBV5-1 to TRBJ1-2, with TRBD1 matching 8 bases. CDR1 is SGHRS and CDR2 is YFSETQ in the germline V gene. The V and J ends lost 7 bases and 3 bases, in that order; junction bases with no gene match: 8. This CDR3 has 14 amino acids. CDR3 sequence: CASALDRGDYGYTF. The CDR3 DNA follows: TGCGCCAGCGCACTTGACAGGGGAGACTATGGCTACACCTTC.

This clone has a single count. The rearrangement joins TRBV30 to TRBJ2-1; either TRBD1 or TRBD2 may supply D (7 bases each). Trimming took off 5 bases at V and 8 bases at J, with 22 bases between the two ends. CDR3 length equals 15 residues. Germline CDR1 reads GTSNPN; CDR2 reads SVGIG (reference sequence). CDR3 region: CAWSGGGGIPDEQFF. DNA for the CDR3: TGTGCCTGGTCAGGGGGGGGCGGGATCCCCGATGAGCAGTTCTTC.

The chain links TRBV28 to TRBJ2-6; D call uncertain. CDR1 is MDHEN and CDR2 is SYDVKM in the germline V gene. This CDR3 comprises 14 residues. The V and J ends lost 4 bases and 4 bases respectively, with 8 bases between them. The CDR3 region has the DNA TGTGCCAGCAGTTATTCGGCCGGGGCCAACGTCCTGACTTTC. This encodes CASSYSAGANVLTF.

This clone was seen once. The V and J genes are TRBV7-9 and TRBJ2-2; possible D gene TRBD1, 5 bases. V dropped 7 bases and J dropped 5 bases, with 8 bases sitting between them. CDR3 length equals 12 residues. From germline, CDR1 is SEHNR and CDR2 FQNEAQ (reference sequence). This chain's CDR3 is CASNRRTGELFF. The CDR3 DNA reads TGTGCCAGCAACAGGCGAACCGGGGAGCTGTTTTTT.

The chain uses TRBV19 and TRBJ2-2, with 8 positions matching TRBD2. V lost 1 base, J lost 3 bases, and 19 bases stayed unmatched. Germline loops: CDR1 LNHDA, CDR2 SQIVND (reference sequence). The CDR3 is 21 amino acids. CDR3 DNA sequence: TGTGCCAGTAGTATAGCAAGAGGTCTGGGTTTAGCGGGGTCTGACACCGGGGAGCTGTTTTTT. The encoded protein is CASSIARGLGLAGSDTGELFF.

CDR3: CASSTGLAGIANTGELFF. CDR3 DNA sequence: TGTGCCAGTAGTACCGGACTAGCGGGGATCGCGAACACCGGGGAGCTGTTTTTT. V and J are TRBV19 and TRBJ2-2; 12 nucleotides align to TRBD2. This CDR3 is 18 amino acids long. The germline gives CDR1 LNHDA, CDR2 SQIVND (reference sequence). Trimming took 4 bases from V and 0 from J; bases not matched to a gene: 6.

This clone was counted once. The chain joins TRBV14 to TRBJ2-5; D possibly matches TRBD1 or TRBD2 (5 bases each). V dropped 6 bases and J dropped 5 bases, with 7 bases sitting between them. Germline-derived CDR1 and CDR2 are SGHDN and FVKESK. The CDR3 consists of 11 residues. The CDR3 DNA sequence: TGTGCCAGCAGTTGGGGGGAGACCCAGTACTTC. It translates to CASSWGETQYF.

The chain couples TRBV27 to TRBJ2-5; no reliable D call. Germline V gives CDR1 MNHEY, CDR2 SMNVEV (reference sequence). V was pared by 3 bases and J by 1 base, with 0 bases between. This CDR3 comprises 11 residues. The CDR3 reads CASSFQETQYF. DNA of the CDR3: TGTGCCAGCAGTTTCCAAGAGACCCAGTACTTC.

V gene TRBV7-2 combines with J gene TRBJ1-2; 7 bases line up with TRBD1. Trimming took 3 bases from V and 4 from J; bases not matched to a gene: 11. The CDR3 length is 16 residues. Germline CDR1 SGHTA, CDR2 FQGNSA. CDR3 DNA sequence: TGTGCCAGCAGCTTCGGGCAGGGGGGATTCGGCTATGGCTACACCTTC. It translates to CASSFGQGGFGYGYTF.

This clone was observed once. Other DNA sequences in the sample encode the same CDR3. CDR3 amino acids: CASSLYGETQYF. As DNA, the CDR3 is TGTGCCAGCAGTTTATATGGGGAGACCCAGTACTTC. V and J are TRBV28 and TRBJ2-5; D is unclear. CDR1 MDHEN and CDR2 SYDVKM come from the germline V gene. The length of the CDR3 is 12 residues. The V end lost 1 base, the J end lost 5 bases, and 5 bases lay between the germline ends.

The chain uses TRBV6-5 and TRBJ2-7; TRBD1 aligns across 7 bases. In germline, CDR1 is MNHEY, CDR2 SVGAGI. J was trimmed by 7 bases and V by 5 bases; bases with no gene match: 11. This CDR3 contains 14 residues. The CDR3 DNA reads as TGTGCCAGCAGTCTACGACAGGGACCTTGGGAGCAGTACTTC. Translating it yields CASSLRQGPWEQYF.

The rearrangement uses TRBV6-1 and TRBJ1-5; the match to TRBD1 covers 7 bases. J gave up 7 bases and V 3 bases, and 3 bases lay outside the gene matches. Germline-derived CDR1 and CDR2 are MNHNS and SASEGT. This CDR3 comprises 13 residues. Here the CDR3 DNA reads TGTGCCAGCAGTGACAGGGGGTTACAGCCCCAGCATTTT. It encodes CASSDRGLQPQHF.

This clone has a single count. The chain uses TRBV19 and TRBJ2-2, with D possibly matching TRBD1 (6 bases). Trimming stripped 7 bases from V and 7 bases from J, with 19 bases between. CDR1 is LNHDA, CDR2 SQIVND, per germline (reference sequence). The CDR3 is 15 residues long. CDR3 amino acids: CASTLAGTRIGELFF. CDR3 coding DNA: TGTGCCAGTACGCTTGCCGGGACAAGGATCGGGGAGCTGTTTTTT. Full variable domain (outside the CDR3, taken from reference TRBV19 and TRBJ2-2): DGGITQSPKYLFRKEGQNVTLSCEQNLNHDAMYWYRQDPGQGLRLIYYSQIVNDFQKGDIAEGYSVSREKKESFPLTVTSAQKNPTAFYLCASTLAGTRIGELFFGEGSRLTVL.

The chain employs TRBV30 and TRBJ2-7; D is undetermined. CDR3 length equals 12 residues. With 2 bases removed from V and 5 bases from J, the gap between germline ends came to 10 bases. The V gene's germline CDR1 is GTSNPN and CDR2 SVGIG (reference sequence). The CDR3 sequence is CAWSTPPNEQYF. CDR3 DNA: TGTGCCTGGAGTACCCCCCCGAACGAGCAGTACTTC.

The genes are TRBV5-1 and TRBJ2-1; D is unclear. CDR1 is SGHRS, CDR2 YFSETQ, per germline. The V gene lost 0 bases and the J gene lost 4 bases, with 11 bases spanning the gap. The CDR3 sequence is 15 residues long. CDR3 amino acids: CASSLARNSYNEQFF. CDR3 DNA sequence: TGCGCCAGCAGCTTGGCGCGCAATTCGTACAATGAGCAGTTCTTC. Full variable domain (outside the CDR3, taken from reference TRBV5-1 and TRBJ2-1): KAGVTQTPRYLIKTRGQQVTLSCSPISGHRSVSWYQQTPGQGLQFLFEYFSETQRNKGNFPGRFSGRQFSNSRSEMNVSTLELGDSALYLCASSLARNSYNEQFFGPGTRLTVL.

The chain uses TRBV6-6 and TRBJ1-5, with TRBD1 as a possible D gene (6 bases). Trimming removed 2 bases at V and 5 bases at J, with 13 bases between. In germline, CDR1 is MNHNY, CDR2 SVGAGI (reference sequence). The CDR3 extends over 15 amino acids. CDR3 in amino acids: CASSYGRAGDQPQHF. CDR3 DNA sequence: TGTGCCAGCAGTTACGGACGGGCAGGGGATCAGCCCCAGCATTTT.

The gene calls are TRBV7-8 and TRBJ2-5; 9 nucleotides line up with TRBD1. Germline V gene lookup returns CDR1 SGHVS and CDR2 FQNEAQ. CDR3 length: 15 amino acids. Trimming removed 5 bases from V and 4 bases from J; junction bases left unmatched: 8. The CDR3 spells CASSRDRGSRETQYF. CDR3 bases: TGTGCCAGCAGCCGAGACAGGGGGAGTAGAGAGACCCAGTACTTC.

This chain links TRBV30 with TRBJ2-3; D is undetermined. V was clipped by 0 bases and J by 4 bases, with 8 bases between them. Germline lookup yields CDR1 GTSNPN and CDR2 SVGIG (reference sequence). This CDR3 is built from 13 residues. In DNA, the CDR3 is TGTGCCTGGAGTGTACACAGCGCAGATACGCAGTATTTT. Encoded protein: CAWSVHSADTQYF.

This chain links TRBV4-3 with TRBJ2-1; tentatively, D is TRBD1 or TRBD2 (7 bases each). The CDR3 spans 14 residues. Between the trimmed V and J ends, which lost 4 bases and 4 bases, there was a span of 11 bases. Germline V gene data show CDR1 as LGHNA and CDR2 as YSLEER. CDR3 sequence (DNA): TGCGCCAGCAGCCCAGGGGGGGGTTACAATGAGCAGTTCTTC. Translation: CASSPGGGYNEQFF.

V gene TRBV29-1 combines with J gene TRBJ1-1; D remains ambiguous. This CDR3 spans 15 amino acids. The V gene's germline CDR1 is SQVTM and CDR2 ANQGSEA. Trimming took 1 base from V and 5 from J, leaving 17 bases between them. The CDR3 protein is CSVEAQRREDTEAFF. Written as DNA, the CDR3 is TGCAGCGTTGAAGCTCAGAGGAGGGAGGATACTGAAGCTTTCTTT. Looking up the rest from reference TRBV29-1 and TRBJ1-1 gives the full variable domain: SAVISQKPSRDICQRGTSLTIQCQVDSQVTMMFWYRQQPGQSLTLIATANQGSEATYESGFVIDKFPISRPNLTFSTLTVSNMSPEDSSIYLCSVEAQRREDTEAFFGQGTRLTVV.

V gene TRBV6-5 combines with J gene TRBJ1-2, with D perhaps TRBD1 (5 bases). Trimming took 1 base from V and 4 from J, leaving 13 bases between them. The CDR3 spans 15 residues. Germline lookup yields CDR1 MNHEY and CDR2 SVGAGI. The CDR3 sequence is CASSYLGRRVYGYTF. The CDR3 DNA is TGTGCCAGCAGTTACTTGGGACGGAGAGTCTATGGCTACACCTTC.

The chain employs TRBV6-5 and TRBJ2-7; possibly TRBD1 or TRBD2 for D (5 bases each). The CDR3 length is 12 residues. The germline CDR1 and CDR2 sequences are MNHEY and SVGAGI. Trimming left V 6 bases short and J 6 bases short, with 12 bases between. The CDR3: CASSQGAVEQYF. As DNA, the CDR3 is TGTGCCAGCAGCCAGGGAGCTGTCGAGCAGTACTTC.

The chain links TRBV7-2 to TRBJ2-7, with D perhaps TRBD2 (5 bases). This CDR3 has 15 residues. The ends were cut back, 6 bases at V and 3 bases at J, with 18 bases in the middle. Germline V gene sequence: CDR1 SGHTA, CDR2 FQGNSA. The DNA of the CDR3 is TGTGCCAGCAGTTCGAGGGAAACTGCTAACTACGAGCAGTACTTC. Amino acids: CASSSRETANYEQYF.

The gene calls are TRBV29-1 and TRBJ2-1; 14 positions match TRBD2. Germline loops: CDR1 SQVTM, CDR2 ANQGSEA. This CDR3 is 14 amino acids long. The ends lost 6 bases at V and 12 bases at J; junction bases unmatched: 10. DNA of the CDR3: TGCAGCGTGGCTCCCGGGACTAGCGGGAGCTTGCAGTTCTTC. Residues: CSVAPGTSGSLQFF.